This T cell receptor beta chain was sequenced in a study of blood T cell repertoires in COVID-19. Whole-study context: COVID-19 samples, acute and convalescent, were from the United States, Italy and Spain. From T cells, B-cell-depleted T cells, or PBMCs came the material, which was cDNA or gDNA.

Study processing details: Cell counts per sample came from amplifying reference gene primers. The assay was immunoSEQ multiplex PCR, and TCRdb's table has in-frame clones only and misses some. V, J and clone size reflect that table, while D and trimming were determined from the DNA. The top ten hold approximately 2.5% of the sample, which has about 75,000 clones, about 90% seen once. Germline V gene data show CDR1 as LGHNA and CDR2 as YSLEER. This CDR3 contains 16 residues. Trimming cost V 1 base and J 3 bases; bases outside gene matches: 4. The sequence was obtained from a human donor in a cohort sampled during active COVID-19. The chain has TRBV4-3 and TRBJ2-1, with TRBD2 identical over 9 bases. Sequencing was carried out using peripheral blood. The CDR3 loop is CASSQVAGVLYNEQFF. The CDR3 bases are TGCGCCAGCAGCCAAGTAGCGGGAGTTCTCTACAATGAGCAGTTCTTC.